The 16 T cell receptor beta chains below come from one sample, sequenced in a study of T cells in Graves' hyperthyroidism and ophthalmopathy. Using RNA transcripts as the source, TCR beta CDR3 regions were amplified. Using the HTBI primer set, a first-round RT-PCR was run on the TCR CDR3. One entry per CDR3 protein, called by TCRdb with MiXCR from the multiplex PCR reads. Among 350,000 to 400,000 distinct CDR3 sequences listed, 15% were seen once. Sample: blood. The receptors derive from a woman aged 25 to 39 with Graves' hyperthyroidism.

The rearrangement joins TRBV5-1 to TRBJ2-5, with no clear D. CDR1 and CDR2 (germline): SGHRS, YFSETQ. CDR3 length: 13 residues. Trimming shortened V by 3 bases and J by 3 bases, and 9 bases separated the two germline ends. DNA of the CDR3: TGCGCCAGCAGCTCCAGGCCGGAAGAGACCCAGTACTTC. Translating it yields CASSSRPEETQYF.

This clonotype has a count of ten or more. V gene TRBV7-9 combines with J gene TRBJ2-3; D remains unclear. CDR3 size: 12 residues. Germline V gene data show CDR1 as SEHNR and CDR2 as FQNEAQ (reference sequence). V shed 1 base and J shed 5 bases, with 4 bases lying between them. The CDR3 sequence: CASSLVVDTQYF. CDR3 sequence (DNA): TGTGCCAGCAGCTTAGTGGTAGATACGCAGTATTTT.

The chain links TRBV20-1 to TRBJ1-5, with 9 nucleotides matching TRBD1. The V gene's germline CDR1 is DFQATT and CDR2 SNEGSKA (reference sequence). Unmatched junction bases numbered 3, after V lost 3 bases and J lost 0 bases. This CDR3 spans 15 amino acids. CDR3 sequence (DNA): TGCAGTGCTAGGGGGACAGGGTATAGCAATCAGCCCCAGCATTTT. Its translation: CSARGTGYSNQPQHF.

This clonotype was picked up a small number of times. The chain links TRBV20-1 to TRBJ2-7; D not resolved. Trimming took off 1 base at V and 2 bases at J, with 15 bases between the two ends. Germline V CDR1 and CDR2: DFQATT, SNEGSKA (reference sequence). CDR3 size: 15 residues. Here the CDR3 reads CSARGNTGRTYEQYF. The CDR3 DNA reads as TGCAGTGCTAGAGGCAATACCGGACGGACCTACGAGCAGTACTTC.

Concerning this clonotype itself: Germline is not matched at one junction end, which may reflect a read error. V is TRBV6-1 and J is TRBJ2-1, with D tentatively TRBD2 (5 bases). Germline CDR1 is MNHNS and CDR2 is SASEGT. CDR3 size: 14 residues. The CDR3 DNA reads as TGTGCCAGCAGTCCCGGGGAAATGTACAATGGGCAGTTCTTC. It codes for CASSPGEMYNGQFF.

CDR3 protein: CAISERQGQGFPNEKLFF. The CDR3 bases are TGTGCCATCAGTGAACGACAGGGACAGGGCTTTCCTAATGAAAAACTGTTTTTT. This chain uses TRBV10-3 with TRBJ1-4; TRBD1 matches 9 bases. This CDR3 is built from 18 residues. CDR1 ENHRY and CDR2 SYGVKD come from the germline V gene. The V and J ends lost 3 bases and 3 bases, in that order; junction bases with no gene match: 11.

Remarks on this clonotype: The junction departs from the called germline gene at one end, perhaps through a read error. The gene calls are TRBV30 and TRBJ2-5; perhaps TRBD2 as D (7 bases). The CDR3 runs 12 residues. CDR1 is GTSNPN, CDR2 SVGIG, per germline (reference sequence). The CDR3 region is CACRGGGETRYF. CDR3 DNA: TGTGCCTGTAGGGGGGGCGGGGAGACCCGGTACTTC.

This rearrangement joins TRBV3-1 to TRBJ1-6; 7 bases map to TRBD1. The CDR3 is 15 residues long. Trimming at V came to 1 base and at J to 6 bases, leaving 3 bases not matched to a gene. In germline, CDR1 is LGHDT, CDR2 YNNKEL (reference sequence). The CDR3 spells CASSQGRDSNSPLHF. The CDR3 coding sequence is TGTGCCAGCAGCCAAGGCCGGGACAGTAATTCACCCCTCCACTTT.

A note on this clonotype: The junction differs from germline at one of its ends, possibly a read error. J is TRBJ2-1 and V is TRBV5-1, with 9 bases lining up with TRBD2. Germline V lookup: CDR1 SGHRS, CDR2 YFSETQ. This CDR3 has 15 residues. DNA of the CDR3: TGCGCCAGCAGCCTAGCGGGAATCTCCTTCAATGAGCAGTTCTTC. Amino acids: CASSLAGISFNEQFF.

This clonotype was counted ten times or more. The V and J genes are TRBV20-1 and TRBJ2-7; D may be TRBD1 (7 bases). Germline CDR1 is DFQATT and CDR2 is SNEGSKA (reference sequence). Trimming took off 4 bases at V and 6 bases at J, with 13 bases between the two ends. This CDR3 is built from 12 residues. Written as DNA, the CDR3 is TGCAGTGCTAACCGACAGGGAGGCGAGCAGTACTTC. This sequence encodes CSANRQGGEQYF.

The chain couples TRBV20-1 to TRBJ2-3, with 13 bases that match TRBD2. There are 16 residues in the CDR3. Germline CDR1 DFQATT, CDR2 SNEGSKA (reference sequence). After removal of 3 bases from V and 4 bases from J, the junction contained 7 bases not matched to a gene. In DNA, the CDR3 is TGCAGTGCTAGTAGTCCCGGACTAGCGGGAGCAGATACGCAGTATTTT. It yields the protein CSASSPGLAGADTQYF.

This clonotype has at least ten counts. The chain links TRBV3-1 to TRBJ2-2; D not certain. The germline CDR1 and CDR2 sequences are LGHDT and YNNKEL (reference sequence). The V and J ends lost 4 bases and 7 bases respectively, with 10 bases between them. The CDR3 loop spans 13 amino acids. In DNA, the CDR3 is TGTGCCAGCAGCCCTGGACGGCTCGGGGAGCTGTTTTTT. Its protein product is CASSPGRLGELFF.

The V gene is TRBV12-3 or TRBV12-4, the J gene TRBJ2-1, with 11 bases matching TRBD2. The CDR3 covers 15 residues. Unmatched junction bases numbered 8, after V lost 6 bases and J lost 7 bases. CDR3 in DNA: TGTGCCAGCAGCCGAAGACTAGCGGGGACTAATGAGCAGTTCTTC. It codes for CASSRRLAGTNEQFF.

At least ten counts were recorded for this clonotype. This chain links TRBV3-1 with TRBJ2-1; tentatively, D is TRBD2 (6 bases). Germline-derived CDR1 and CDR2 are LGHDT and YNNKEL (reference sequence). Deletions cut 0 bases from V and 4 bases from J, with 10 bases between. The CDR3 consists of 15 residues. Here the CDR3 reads CASSQDGGFYNEQFF. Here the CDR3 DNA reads TGTGCCAGCAGCCAAGATGGGGGGTTTTACAATGAGCAGTTCTTC.

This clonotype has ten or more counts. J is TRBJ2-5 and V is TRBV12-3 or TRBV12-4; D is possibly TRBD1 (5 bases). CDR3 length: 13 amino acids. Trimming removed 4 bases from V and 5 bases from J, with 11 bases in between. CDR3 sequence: CASSSGRRETQYF. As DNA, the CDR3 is TGTGCCAGCAGTTCAGGGCGACGGGAGACCCAGTACTTC.

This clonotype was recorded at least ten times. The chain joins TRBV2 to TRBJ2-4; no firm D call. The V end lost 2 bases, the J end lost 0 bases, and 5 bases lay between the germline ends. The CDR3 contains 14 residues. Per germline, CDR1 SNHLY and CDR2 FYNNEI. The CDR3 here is CASSESLAKNIQYF. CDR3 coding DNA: TGTGCCAGCAGTGAATCTTTAGCCAAAAACATTCAGTACTTC.